The sequence of this TCR beta chain was determined in a study of shared clonotypes between healthy human individuals. Assay execution proceeded at the deep level. Libraries were prepared by immunoSEQ multiplex PCR; TCRdb keeps only in-frame clonotypes and omits some of them. This table holds hundreds of thousands of clones, around three quarters found once. The CDR3 runs 15 residues. J gave up 2 bases and V 2 bases, and 2 bases lay outside the gene matches. Germline V lookup: CDR1 SGHAT, CDR2 FQNNGV. This receptor was identified in a woman between 40 and 55 years old in good health. Some clones in this sample may be carry-over from other donors' samples. Sequenced sample: PBMCs. J is TRBJ2-7 and V is TRBV11-2; 11 bases align to TRBD2. CDR3 sequence: CASSLLAGGPYEQYF. CDR3 nucleotides: TGTGCCAGCAGCTTATTAGCGGGAGGGCCCTACGAGCAGTACTTC.